The T cell receptor beta chain under discussion was sequenced for a study of OX40 agonist ivuxolimab in advanced cancers. This clone was observed a single time. The repertoire was sequenced with immunoSEQ multiplex PCR; TCRdb's copy has only in-frame clones and lacks some. The sample lists some 98,000 clones, over 75% seen once, with more than 0.25% in the top ten. Trimming removed 3 bases from V and 6 bases from J, with 14 bases in between. The CDR3 has 15 residues. The V gene's germline CDR1 is KGHSH and CDR2 LQKENI. The sequence was collected from an adult with an advanced solid tumor such as melanoma, head and neck, liver or kidney cancer. The sample consisted of CD4+ or CD8+ T cells sorted from blood, taken in a trial of the OX40 agonist ivuxolimab. The genes are TRBV18 and TRBJ2-2; D might be TRBD2 (6 bases). The CDR3, as DNA: TGTGCCAGCTCACCGGGGAGGACCAATGCCGGGGAGCTGTTTTTT. This codes for CASSPGRTNAGELFF.